These T cell receptor beta chains were read from a single sample in a study of persistence of HIV-infected CD4 T cells. Antigens of these TCRs are unknown. Only in-frame clones appear in the TCRdb table, and some are missing; sequencing was by immunoSEQ multiplex PCR. The sample lists around 60,000 clones; just under 75% were seen once. Sequences were derived from CD4+ T cells sorted from PBMCs after roughly 18-hour stimulation, sampled from a patient who received antiretroviral therapy. The receptor set was obtained from an adult man with HIV who was CMV-seropositive. CDR3s leave out the opening cysteine and the closing phenylalanine or tryptophan. A D gene is named only where the DNA matches it firmly.

>NA|TRBJ2-5|TRBV24-1
ATSRDGGETQY
>TRBD2|TRBJ2-3|TRBV7-9
ASSLLRGGLGADTQY
>NA|TRBJ2-6|TRBV4-1
ASTPQTGNPNVLT
>NA|TRBJ1-1|TRBV6-5
ASSQRFLTEAF
>TRBD2|TRBJ2-7|TRBV6-5
ASSYGRGYEQY
>NA|TRBJ1-1|TRBV6-5
ASSYSIPRTANEAF
>NA|TRBJ1-1|TRBV27
ASSLRGTASAF
>TRBD1|TRBJ2-6|TRBV19
ASSIKRTGRSGANVLT
>NA|TRBJ1-5|TRBV3-1/TRBV3-2
ASSQTGQGQPQH
>NA|TRBJ1-1|TRBV4-1
ASAKAEGKTEAF
>NA|TRBJ1-5|TRBV19
ASTDSLNQPQH
>NA|TRBJ2-7|TRBV5-6
ASSLALSNHEQY
>TRBD1|TRBJ1-6|TRBV2
ASSEFGTGENSPLH
>TRBD1|TRBJ1-2|TRBV10-3
AISQGARGYGYT
>NA|TRBJ1-1|TRBV19
ASKYTENTEAF
>NA|TRBJ1-2|TRBV9
ASSVVGLGPESYT
>NA|TRBJ1-1|TRBV20-1
SAHRGTEAF
>TRBD2|TRBJ2-4|TRBV5-4
ASSPSQLAGGSRKNIQY
>NA|TRBJ1-5|TRBV4-1
ASSQGGIGNQPQH
>NA|TRBJ2-2|TRBV28
ASSPGTTGELF
>NA|TRBJ2-7|TRBV7-9
ASSSSGEVEQY
>NA|TRBJ2-2|TRBV19
ASKSGRILPGELF
>TRBD1|TRBJ1-1|TRBV2
ASRGDRTGTEAF
>TRBD1|TRBJ1-5|TRBV2
ATTTGRDQPQH
>NA|TRBJ2-7|TRBV10-1
ASSEGATEQY
>NA|TRBJ2-4|TRBV2
ASSEGQSRGRDIQY
>TRBD1|TRBJ2-1|TRBV19
ASKGDRSYNEQF
>NA|TRBJ1-1|TRBV10-1
ASSGNRQNTEAF
>NA|TRBJ1-1|TRBV14
ASSSSGDTEAF
>TRBD1|TRBJ2-7|TRBV6-5
ASRSAGTGDYEQY
>NA|TRBJ1-6|TRBV9
ASSGGFGDSPLH
>TRBD1|TRBJ1-5|TRBV28
ASSLGQGRVSRNQPQH
>TRBD2|TRBJ2-1|TRBV18
ASSPKAGYNEQF
>NA|TRBJ2-7|TRBV19
ASSIAAEYEQY
>NA|TRBJ1-5|TRBV19
ASSPDISNQPQH
>NA|TRBJ1-1|TRBV12-3/TRBV12-4
ASSLQGGPAF
>NA|TRBJ1-2|TRBV3-1/TRBV3-2
ASYQSYGYT
>TRBD2|TRBJ2-1|TRBV7-2
ASPLGEGQF
>NA|TRBJ1-3|TRBV5-4
ASSFDGNTIY
>NA|TRBJ1-5|TRBV27
ASSLAGRGNQPQH
>NA|TRBJ1-5|TRBV6-1
ASSEGPRAPQH
>NA|TRBJ2-6|TRBV2
ASSRKGTNVLT
>TRBD1|TRBJ1-5|TRBV6-5
ASSPDRGKGQPQH
>NA|TRBJ2-3|TRBV2
ASSDQGSSTDTQY
>TRBD2|TRBJ2-2|TRBV6-1
ASSVGRGAQNTGELF
>NA|TRBJ1-2|TRBV5-1
ASSPGAGNPGGYT
>TRBD2|TRBJ2-3|TRBV5-4
ASSPPGLAGGTDTQY
>TRBD1|TRBJ2-7|TRBV5-5
ASSLDGQGWNEQY
>TRBD2|TRBJ2-7|TRBV2
ASSPFGRGGHEQY
>TRBD1|TRBJ2-1|TRBV28
ASSFVDRGHNEQF
>NA|TRBJ2-7|TRBV20-1
SACGQGAYEQY
>NA|TRBJ1-5|TRBV2
ASSLGPGNQPQH
>NA|TRBJ2-6|TRBV9
ASSAGPTSGANVLT
>NA|TRBJ1-5|TRBV3-1/TRBV3-2
ASSLTGFSNQPQH
>TRBD2|TRBJ2-2|TRBV7-2
ASSFARGGGRTGELF
>NA|TRBJ1-5|TRBV30
AWNQDPNQPQH
>NA|TRBJ1-6|TRBV3-1/TRBV3-2
ASSRTANSPLH
>NA|TRBJ1-5|TRBV19
ASSKQGTYQPQH